The 19 T cell receptor beta chains listed next were all sequenced from one sample in a study of vaccination and CD4 T cells after COVID-19. The treatment is: roughly ten-day PBMC culture with coronavirus spike peptide pools or control peptides (ViraFEST assay). Before the COVID-19 pandemic (2011-2018), CD4+ T cells were obtained from the unexposed donor. Their recognized antigens are unknown. Sequenced with the Oncomine TCR Beta short-read assay was DNA taken from cultured CD4+ T cells. Each CDR3 protein gets one entry after TCRdb re-called the PCR reads with MiXCR. The repertoire holds under 6,500 distinct CDR3 sequences, with 34% as singletons. Sequences were obtained from CD4+ T cells from blood, cultured in vitro. Receptors were obtained from a human donor in good health.

The CDR3 DNA reads TGTGCCAGCAGTTATTGGCAAGTGGGTTCCGGAGGAGGCTACACCTTC. Amino acids: CASSYWQVGSGGGYTF. This rearrangement joins TRBV6-5 to TRBJ1-2, with unresolved D. The V end was cut by 3 bases, the J end by 8 bases, with 22 bases between. The CDR3 sequence is 16 residues long. In germline, CDR1 is MNHEY, CDR2 SVGAGI.

The rearrangement uses TRBV4-2 and TRBJ2-5; 11 bases align to TRBD2. With 4 bases clipped from V and 0 bases from J, the junction kept 4 bases outside the gene matches. This CDR3 is 16 amino acids long. Germline loops: CDR1 LGHNA, CDR2 YNFKEQ. As DNA, the CDR3 is TGTGCCAGCAGCCCCTCTAGCGGGGGGTACCAAGAGACCCAGTACTTC. Translating it yields CASSPSSGGYQETQYF.

There are a few counts of this clonotype. The chain is built from TRBV15 and TRBJ2-5, with D hard to call. The V gene's germline CDR1 is LNHNV and CDR2 YYDKDF (reference sequence). V was shortened by 0 bases and J by 1 base, with 0 bases between the two germline ends. This CDR3 comprises 12 residues. CDR3 in amino acids: CATSRDQETQYF. In nucleotides, the CDR3 is TGTGCCACCAGCAGAGACCAAGAGACCCAGTACTTC.

J is TRBJ1-1 and V is TRBV5-6; D not resolved. The CDR3 runs 11 residues. In germline, CDR1 is SGHDT, CDR2 YYEEEE. Trimming stripped 3 bases from V and 7 bases from J, with 7 bases between. CDR3 DNA sequence: TGTGCCAGCAGCTGGGATGGTGAAGCTTTCTTT. The encoded protein is CASSWDGEAFF.

In its sample, this clonotype was seen a few times. The gene calls are TRBV9 and TRBJ2-5, with D possibly being TRBD2 (6 bases). The CDR3 covers 14 residues. From germline, CDR1 is SGDLS and CDR2 YYNGEE. The ends were cut back, 2 bases at V and 4 bases at J, with 12 bases in the middle. CDR3 sequence (DNA): TGTGCCAGCAGCGTCGGGACTGTTCGAGAGACCCAGTACTTC. Amino acid sequence: CASSVGTVRETQYF.

The chain is built from TRBV12-3 or TRBV12-4 and TRBJ1-1; 9 bases fit TRBD1. This CDR3 contains 14 residues. The V and J ends lost 1 base and 10 bases, in that order; junction bases with no gene match: 7. The CDR3 protein is CASSLVQATGGAFF. The CDR3 nucleotides are TGTGCCAGCAGTTTAGTCCAAGCGACAGGGGGAGCTTTCTTT.

This chain links TRBV19 with TRBJ1-5; a possible D gene is TRBD1 (6 bases). CDR3 length: 13 residues. Trimming shortened V by 5 bases and J by 5 bases, and 10 bases separated the two germline ends. The germline V gene encodes CDR1 LNHDA and CDR2 SQIVND (reference sequence). The CDR3 sequence: CASSLQGDQPQHF. Written as DNA, the CDR3 is TGTGCCAGTAGTTTACAGGGTGATCAGCCCCAGCATTTT.

CDR3 loop: CASSQDLVVYGYTF. For the CDR3, the DNA is TGTGCCAGCAGCCAAGATTTAGTGGTCTATGGCTACACCTTC. This rearrangement joins TRBV4-2 to TRBJ1-2; D not certain. The V gene lost 0 bases and the J gene lost 4 bases, with 9 bases spanning the gap. There are 14 residues in the CDR3. Germline CDR1 and CDR2: LGHNA and YNFKEQ.

This clonotype was counted a few times. V gene TRBV4-2 combines with J gene TRBJ2-5; D is tentatively TRBD1 or TRBD2 (5 bases each). In germline, CDR1 is LGHNA, CDR2 YNFKEQ. The CDR3 runs to 14 residues. Trimming stripped 6 bases from V and 5 bases from J, with 16 bases between. CDR3 in DNA: TGTGCCAGCAGAGGGTTAGGAGAGGGGGAGACCCAGTACTTC. Translating gives CASRGLGEGETQYF.

The chain uses TRBV7-3 and TRBJ1-2; D ambiguous. V lost 2 bases to trimming and J lost 0 bases, with 10 bases between them. This CDR3 spans 15 amino acids. Germline lookup yields CDR1 SGHTA and CDR2 FQGTGA. CDR3 protein: CASSLSGGPNYGYTF. The CDR3 DNA sequence: TGTGCCAGCAGCTTATCTGGAGGGCCTAACTATGGCTACACCTTC.

The chain's CDR3 is CASSTQGDGELFF. The CDR3 nucleotides read TGTGCCAGCAGTACTCAGGGGGACGGGGAGCTGTTTTTT. The genes are TRBV7-3 and TRBJ2-2, with 7 bases matching TRBD1. Trimming removed 6 bases from V and 7 bases from J; junction bases left unmatched: 5. Germline V gives CDR1 SGHTA, CDR2 FQGTGA. The CDR3 contains 13 residues.

The chain uses TRBV28 and TRBJ1-2; weak D call: TRBD1 (5 bases). The V end lost 7 bases, the J end lost 4 bases, and 16 bases lay between the germline ends. Germline assignment: CDR1 MDHEN and CDR2 SYDVKM. The CDR3 loop spans 14 amino acids. The CDR3 sequence: CASIPPGTFYGYTF. The DNA of the CDR3 is TGTGCCAGCATTCCTCCCGGGACTTTCTATGGCTACACCTTC.

The genes are TRBV7-8 and TRBJ1-1; 7 nucleotides match TRBD1. V lost 0 bases and J lost 0; bases outside the gene matches: 4. The CDR3 totals 16 residues. Germline V gene lookup returns CDR1 SGHVS and CDR2 FQNEAQ. The CDR3 bases are TGTGCCAGCAGCTTAGCGGCAGGGGGGGTGAACACTGAAGCTTTCTTT. Translating gives CASSLAAGGVNTEAFF.

Remarks on this clonotype: The conserved phenylalanine or tryptophan is not found at the CDR3 terminus, so this likely reflects a read error. The rearrangement uses TRBV20-1 and TRBJ2-3; D may be TRBD2 (5 bases). Per the germline V gene, CDR1 is DFQATT and CDR2 is SNEGSKA (reference sequence). The length of the CDR3 is 16 residues. The V gene lost 3 bases and the J gene lost 0 bases, with 16 bases spanning the gap. CDR3 nucleotide sequence: TGCAGTGCTAGGAGCGCCTCGGGAATTAGCACAGATACGCAGTATATT. Encoded protein: CSARSASGISTDTQYI.

CDR3 amino acids: CASSSTGNQPQHF. As DNA, the CDR3 is TGTGCCAGCAGTTCAACAGGTAATCAGCCCCAGCATTTT. This chain joins TRBV6-5 and TRBJ1-5, with a weak D call TRBD1 (5 bases). The CDR3 runs 13 residues. Trimming removed 4 bases at V and 4 bases at J, with 8 bases between. CDR1 MNHEY and CDR2 SVGAGI come from the germline V gene.

The chain combines TRBV27 with TRBJ2-7; 14 nucleotides align to TRBD2. The CDR3 is 16 amino acids. The J segment lost 1 base and the V segment lost 2 bases, leaving 1 base of the junction unmatched. The V gene's germline CDR1 is MNHEY and CDR2 SMNVEV (reference sequence). CDR3 in amino acids: CASSLGLAGGSYEQYF. CDR3 nucleotide sequence: TGTGCCAGCAGTTTAGGACTAGCGGGGGGTTCCTACGAGCAGTACTTC.

The chain has TRBV10-3 and TRBJ2-7; no firm D call. This CDR3 spans 13 amino acids. The ends were cut back, 2 bases at V and 5 bases at J, with 10 bases in the middle. Germline assignment: CDR1 ENHRY and CDR2 SYGVKD. DNA of the CDR3: TGTGCCATCAGTGAGGATCCCCCCCACGAGCAGTACTTC. As protein: CAISEDPPHEQYF.

This clonotype was seen a handful of times. V usage is TRBV25-1 and J usage is TRBJ1-1; D uncertain. Germline V lookup: CDR1 MGHDK, CDR2 SYGVNS. V was cut by 8 bases and J by 1 base, with 11 bases left in between. The CDR3 spans 13 residues. DNA for the CDR3: TGTGCCAGCGAGGACGTTTCGAACACTGAAGCTTTCTTT. It codes for CASEDVSNTEAFF.

J is TRBJ2-6 and V is TRBV6-1, with D perhaps TRBD1 (6 bases). Trimming cost V 7 bases and J 0 bases, with 13 bases left between them. Germline CDR1 MNHNS, CDR2 SASEGT. This CDR3 has 16 residues. CDR3 amino acids: CASKTGHSSGANVLTF. The CDR3 bases are TGTGCCAGCAAAACAGGGCACAGCTCTGGGGCCAACGTCCTGACTTTC.